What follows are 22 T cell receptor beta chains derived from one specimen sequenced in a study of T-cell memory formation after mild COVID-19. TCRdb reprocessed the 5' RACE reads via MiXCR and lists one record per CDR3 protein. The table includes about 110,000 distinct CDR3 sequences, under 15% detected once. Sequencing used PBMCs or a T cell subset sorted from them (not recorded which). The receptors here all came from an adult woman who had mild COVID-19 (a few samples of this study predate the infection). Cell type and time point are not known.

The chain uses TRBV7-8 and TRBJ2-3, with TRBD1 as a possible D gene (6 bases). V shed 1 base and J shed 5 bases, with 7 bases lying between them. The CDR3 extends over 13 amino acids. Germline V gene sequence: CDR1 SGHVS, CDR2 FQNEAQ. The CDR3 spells CASSLVGGDTQYF. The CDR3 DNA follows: TGTGCCAGCAGCTTAGTAGGGGGAGATACGCAGTATTTT.

The CDR3 reads CATRDLSNQPQHF. The CDR3 nucleotides read TGTGCCACCAGGGACCTTAGCAATCAGCCCCAGCATTTT. The genes are TRBV15 and TRBJ1-5; the D is unclear. V lost 6 bases, J lost 0 bases, and 6 bases lay in between. Germline assignment: CDR1 LNHNV and CDR2 YYDKDF (reference sequence). The CDR3 covers 13 residues.

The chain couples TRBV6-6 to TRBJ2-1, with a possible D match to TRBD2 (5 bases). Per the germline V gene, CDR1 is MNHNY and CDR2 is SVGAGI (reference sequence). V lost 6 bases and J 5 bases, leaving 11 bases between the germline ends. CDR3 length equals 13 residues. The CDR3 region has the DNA TGTGCCAGCAGACCAGACGGGGACAATGAGCAGTTCTTC. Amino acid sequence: CASRPDGDNEQFF.

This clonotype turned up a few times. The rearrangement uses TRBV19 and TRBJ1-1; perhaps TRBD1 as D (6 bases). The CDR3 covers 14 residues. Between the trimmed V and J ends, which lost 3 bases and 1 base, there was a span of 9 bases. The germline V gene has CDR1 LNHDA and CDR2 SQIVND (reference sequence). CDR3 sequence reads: CASSMWGANTEAFF. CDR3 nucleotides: TGTGCCAGTAGTATGTGGGGGGCGAACACTGAAGCTTTCTTT.

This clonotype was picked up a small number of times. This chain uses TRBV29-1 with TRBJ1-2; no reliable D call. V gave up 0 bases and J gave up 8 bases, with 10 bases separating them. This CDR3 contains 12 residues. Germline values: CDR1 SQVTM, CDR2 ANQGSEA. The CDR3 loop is CSVEDLSLGYTF. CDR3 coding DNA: TGCAGCGTTGAAGATCTCAGTCTCGGCTACACCTTC.

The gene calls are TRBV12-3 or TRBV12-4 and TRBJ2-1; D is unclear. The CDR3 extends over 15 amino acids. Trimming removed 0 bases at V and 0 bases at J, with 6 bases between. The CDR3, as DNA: TGTGCCAGCAGTTTAGCGGGGATCTCCTACAATGAGCAGTTCTTC. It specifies CASSLAGISYNEQFF.

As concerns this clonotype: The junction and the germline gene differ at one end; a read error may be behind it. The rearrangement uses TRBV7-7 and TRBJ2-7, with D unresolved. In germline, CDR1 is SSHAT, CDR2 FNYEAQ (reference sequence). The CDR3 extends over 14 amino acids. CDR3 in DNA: TGTGCTAGCAGCCGCCCTGGGCTAGCCTACGAGCAGTACTTC. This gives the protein CASSRPGLAYEQYF. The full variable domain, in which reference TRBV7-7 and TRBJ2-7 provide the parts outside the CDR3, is GAGVSQSPRYKVTKRGQDVTLRCDPISSHATLYWYQQALGQGPEFLTYFNYEAQPDKSGLPSDRFSAERPEGSISTLTIQRTEQRDSAMYRCASSRPGLAYEQYFGPGTRLTVT.

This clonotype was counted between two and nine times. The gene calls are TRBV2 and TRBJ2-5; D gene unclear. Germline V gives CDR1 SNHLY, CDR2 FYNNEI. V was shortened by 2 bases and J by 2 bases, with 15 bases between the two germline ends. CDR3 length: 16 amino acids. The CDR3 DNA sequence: TGTGCCAGCAGTGAACGGGTAACTTACCCGCAAGAGACCCAGTACTTC. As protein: CASSERVTYPQETQYF.

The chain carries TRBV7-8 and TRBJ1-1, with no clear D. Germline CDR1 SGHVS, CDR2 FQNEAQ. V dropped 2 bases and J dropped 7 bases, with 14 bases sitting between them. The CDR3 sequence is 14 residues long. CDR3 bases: TGTGCCAGCAGCTTATATGGTTCGGGCGGTGAAGCTTTCTTT. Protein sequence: CASSLYGSGGEAFF.

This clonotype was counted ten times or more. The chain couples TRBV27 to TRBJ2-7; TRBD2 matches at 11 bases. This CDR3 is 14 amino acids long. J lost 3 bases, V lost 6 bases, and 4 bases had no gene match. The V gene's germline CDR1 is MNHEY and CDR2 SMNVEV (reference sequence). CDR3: CASSLAGGHYEQYF. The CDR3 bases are TGTGCCAGCAGCCTAGCGGGAGGCCACTACGAGCAGTACTTC.

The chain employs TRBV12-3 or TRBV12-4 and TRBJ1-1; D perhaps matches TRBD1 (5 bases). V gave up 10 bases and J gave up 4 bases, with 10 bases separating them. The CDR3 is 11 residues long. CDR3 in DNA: TGTGCCATCGGGGCGGGCACTGAAGCTTTCTTT. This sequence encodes CAIGAGTEAFF.

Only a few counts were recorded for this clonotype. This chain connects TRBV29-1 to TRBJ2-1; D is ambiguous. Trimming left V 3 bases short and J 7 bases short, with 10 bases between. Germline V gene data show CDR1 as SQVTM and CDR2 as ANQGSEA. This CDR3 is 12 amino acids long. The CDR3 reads CSVEAGLNEQFF. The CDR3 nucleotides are TGCAGCGTTGAGGCTGGGCTAAATGAGCAGTTCTTC.

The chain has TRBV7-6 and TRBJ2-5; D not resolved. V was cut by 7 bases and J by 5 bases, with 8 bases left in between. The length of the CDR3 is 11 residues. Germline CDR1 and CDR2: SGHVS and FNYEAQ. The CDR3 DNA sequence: TGTGCCAGCACCCTCGCCGAGACCCAGTACTTC. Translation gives CASTLAETQYF.

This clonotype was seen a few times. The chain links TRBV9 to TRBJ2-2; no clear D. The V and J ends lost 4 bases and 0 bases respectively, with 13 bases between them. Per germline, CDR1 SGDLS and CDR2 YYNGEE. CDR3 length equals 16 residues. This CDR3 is CASSPGGSPNTGELFF. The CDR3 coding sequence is TGTGCCAGCAGCCCTGGTGGCAGCCCGAACACCGGGGAGCTGTTTTTT.

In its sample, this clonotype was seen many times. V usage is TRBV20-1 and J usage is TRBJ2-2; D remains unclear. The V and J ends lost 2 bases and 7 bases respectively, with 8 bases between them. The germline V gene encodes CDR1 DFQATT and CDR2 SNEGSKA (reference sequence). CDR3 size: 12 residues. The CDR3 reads CSARPQGGELFF. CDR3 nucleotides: TGCAGTGCTAGACCCCAAGGCGGGGAGCTGTTTTTT.

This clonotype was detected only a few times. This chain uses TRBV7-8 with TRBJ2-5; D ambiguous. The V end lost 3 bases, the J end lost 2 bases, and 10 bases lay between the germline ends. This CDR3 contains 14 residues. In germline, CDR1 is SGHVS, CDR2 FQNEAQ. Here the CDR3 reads CASSFSDMQETQYF. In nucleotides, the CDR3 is TGTGCCAGCAGCTTCAGTGATATGCAAGAGACCCAGTACTTC.

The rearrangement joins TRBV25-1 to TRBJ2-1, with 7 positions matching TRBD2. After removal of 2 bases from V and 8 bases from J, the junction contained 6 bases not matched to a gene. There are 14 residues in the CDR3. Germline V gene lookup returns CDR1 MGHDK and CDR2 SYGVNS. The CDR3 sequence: CASSETGRIDEQFF. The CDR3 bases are TGTGCCAGCAGTGAAACCGGGAGGATCGATGAGCAGTTCTTC.

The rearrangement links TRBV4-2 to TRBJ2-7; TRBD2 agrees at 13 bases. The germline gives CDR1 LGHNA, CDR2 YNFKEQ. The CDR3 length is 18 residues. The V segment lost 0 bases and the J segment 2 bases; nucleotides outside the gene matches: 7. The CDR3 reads CASSQELIGLAGAYEQYF. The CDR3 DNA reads TGTGCCAGCAGCCAAGAGCTTATCGGACTAGCGGGGGCCTACGAGCAGTACTTC.

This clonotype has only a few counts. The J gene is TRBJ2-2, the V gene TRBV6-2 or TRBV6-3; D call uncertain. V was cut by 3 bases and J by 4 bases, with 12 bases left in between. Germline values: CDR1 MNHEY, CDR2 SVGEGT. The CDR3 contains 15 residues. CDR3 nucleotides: TGTGCCAGCAGTTATTTCCAGGACCTCACCGGGGAGCTGTTTTTT. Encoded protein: CASSYFQDLTGELFF.

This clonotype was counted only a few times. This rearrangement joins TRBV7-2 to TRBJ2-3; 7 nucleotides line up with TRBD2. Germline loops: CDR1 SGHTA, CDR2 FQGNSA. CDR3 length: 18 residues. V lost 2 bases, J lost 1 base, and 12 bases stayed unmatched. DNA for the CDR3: TGTGCCAGCAGCTTACCCGCCCCTACTAGCGCCCGCACAGATACGCAGTATTTT. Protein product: CASSLPAPTSARTDTQYF.

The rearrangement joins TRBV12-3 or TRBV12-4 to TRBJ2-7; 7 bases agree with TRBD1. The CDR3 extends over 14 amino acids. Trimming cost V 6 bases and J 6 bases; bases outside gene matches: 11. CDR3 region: CASSLGGASAEQYF. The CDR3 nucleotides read TGTGCCAGCAGCCTAGGGGGCGCGTCCGCCGAGCAGTACTTC.

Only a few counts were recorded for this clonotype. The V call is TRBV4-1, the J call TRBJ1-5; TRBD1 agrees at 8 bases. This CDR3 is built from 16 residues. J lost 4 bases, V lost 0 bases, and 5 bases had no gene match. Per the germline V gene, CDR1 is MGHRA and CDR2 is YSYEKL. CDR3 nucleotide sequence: TGCGCCAGCAGCCAAGAGCAGGGGGCTCTAAATCAGCCCCAGCATTTT. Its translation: CASSQEQGALNQPQHF.